The 22 T cell receptor beta chains below come from one sample, sequenced in a study of graft-versus-host responses after intestinal transplantation. Assay: immunoSEQ multiplex PCR; the TCRdb copy retains only in-frame clones and omits some. Among about 39,000 clones listed, approximately 89% were seen once. The material was PBMCs, obtained 267 days after transplant. Source of these receptors: a human patient who received an intestinal transplant, so some T cells may come from the graft donor.

The J gene is TRBJ1-1, the V gene TRBV9; D is uncertain. The CDR3 loop spans 15 amino acids. Germline lookup yields CDR1 SGDLS and CDR2 YYNGEE. Trimming removed 2 bases at V and 0 bases at J, with 11 bases between. In nucleotides, the CDR3 is TGTGCCAGCAGCGTTTATAAACTATTGAACACTGAAGCTTTCTTT. It yields the protein CASSVYKLLNTEAFF.

J is TRBJ2-3 and V is TRBV9; no clear D gene. Per the germline V gene, CDR1 is SGDLS and CDR2 is YYNGEE. V gave up 2 bases and J gave up 4 bases, with 5 bases separating them. This CDR3 is built from 12 residues. The CDR3 region has the DNA TGTGCCAGCAGCGTCAGCCCAGATACGCAGTATTTT. Its translation is CASSVSPDTQYF.

The chain couples TRBV5-4 to TRBJ1-2; a possible D gene is TRBD1 (5 bases). The CDR3 consists of 14 residues. V lost 4 bases, J lost 4 bases, and 14 bases lay in between. Germline assignment: CDR1 SGHNT and CDR2 YYREEE (reference sequence). CDR3 nucleotides: TGTGCCAGCAGCCAGTACAGGCTAGGCTATGGCTACACCTTC. As protein: CASSQYRLGYGYTF.

This clone was counted between two and nine times. This chain joins TRBV6-1 and TRBJ1-5; 7 bases are shared with TRBD1. CDR3 length: 14 amino acids. The trim removed 8 bases at V and 0 bases at J, leaving 4 bases unmatched. Per germline, CDR1 MNHNS and CDR2 SASEGT. CDR3 DNA sequence: TGTGCCAGCCTCCGGGACAGTAGCAATCAGCCCCAGCATTTT. It translates to CASLRDSSNQPQHF.

The rearrangement joins TRBV19 to TRBJ1-1; D is possibly TRBD1 (6 bases). V shed 10 bases and J shed 0 bases, with 15 bases lying between them. The CDR3 is made up of 14 amino acids. Germline values: CDR1 LNHDA, CDR2 SQIVND (reference sequence). The CDR3 loop is CATRGGHMNTEAFF. DNA of the CDR3: TGTGCCACCAGAGGGGGACACATGAACACTGAAGCTTTCTTT.

The chain links TRBV6-5 to TRBJ1-2; D is possibly TRBD1 (5 bases). Germline values: CDR1 MNHEY, CDR2 SVGAGI. CDR3 size: 13 residues. V was trimmed by 2 bases and J by 8 bases, leaving 12 bases between them. This CDR3 is CASSYGTVGGYTF. DNA of the CDR3: TGTGCCAGCAGTTACGGGACCGTTGGAGGCTACACCTTC.

The chain joins TRBV18 to TRBJ1-5, with 7 bases that match TRBD1. Germline CDR1 KGHSH, CDR2 LQKENI. CDR3 length equals 16 residues. The trim removed 6 bases at V and 0 bases at J, leaving 8 bases unmatched. In DNA, the CDR3 is TGTGCCAGCTCCCCCTGGGGGACAGATAGCAATCAGCCCCAGCATTTT. It translates to CASSPWGTDSNQPQHF.

Remarks on this clone: Its ends do not fully match the called genes, so a read error is possible. The genes are TRBV6-1 and TRBJ1-1, with D possibly TRBD1 on 5 matching bases. This CDR3 contains 14 residues. CDR1 and CDR2 from the germline V gene are MNHNS and SASEGT. The CDR3 region is CASSEWGRNTEAFF. As DNA, the CDR3 is TGTGCCAGCAGTGAATGGGGCAGAAACACCGAAGCTTTCTTT.

The V gene is TRBV18, the J gene TRBJ1-2; D is uncertain. Germline V CDR1 and CDR2: KGHSH, LQKENI. The CDR3 covers 13 residues. The V gene lost 5 bases and the J gene lost 3 bases, with 10 bases spanning the gap. The CDR3 sequence is CASSFKRDYGYTF. The DNA for the CDR3 is TGTGCCAGCTCATTCAAACGGGACTATGGCTACACCTTC.

The chain couples TRBV10-3 to TRBJ2-1; D is uncertain. Trimming took off 2 bases at V and 5 bases at J, with 7 bases between the two ends. The CDR3 runs 13 residues. Per the germline V gene, CDR1 is ENHRY and CDR2 is SYGVKD. In DNA, the CDR3 is TGTGCCATCAGTGAGCGAAGTGACAATGAGCAGTTCTTC. Translated: CAISERSDNEQFF.

The gene calls are TRBV4-1 and TRBJ2-7; D is perhaps TRBD2 (5 bases). Deletions cut 3 bases from V and 1 base from J, with 10 bases between. Germline V gene data show CDR1 as MGHRA and CDR2 as YSYEKL. CDR3 length: 14 amino acids. DNA of the CDR3: TGCGCCAGCAGCCAGGACGAGGGTTCCTACGAGCAGTACTTC. Translating it yields CASSQDEGSYEQYF.

This clone occurred a few times. This chain joins TRBV27 and TRBJ1-2; TRBD1 matches at 7 bases. The CDR3 is made up of 13 amino acids. Germline V lookup: CDR1 MNHEY, CDR2 SMNVEV (reference sequence). V was pared by 3 bases and J by 14 bases, with 12 bases of the junction left unmatched. The CDR3 nucleotides are TGTGCCAGCAGTTTCGGGGACAGCAGCACCCAAACCTTC. Its protein product is CASSFGDSSTQTF.

A few counts support this clone. The CDR3 DNA reads as TGTGCCAGCAGGGATGGGACAGGGAACTCACCCCTCCACTTT. Translating gives CASRDGTGNSPLHF. The J gene is TRBJ1-6, the V gene TRBV5-4; 9 bases line up with TRBD1. CDR3 size: 14 residues. Germline loops: CDR1 SGHNT, CDR2 YYREEE (reference sequence). V lost 5 bases and J lost 10; bases outside the gene matches: 7.

A remark on this clone: In this CDR3 the conserved last residue, phenylalanine or tryptophan, is missing, so a read error is likely. The limits of the CDR3 on the DNA are not certain, so only TCRdb's listed CDR3 is given. V gene TRBV5-6 combines with J gene TRBJ1-6; TRBD1, the D gene given by the table, was not confirmed from the DNA. The CDR3 is 13 amino acids long, termini counted. The germline gives CDR1 SGHDT, CDR2 YYEEEE. The CDR3 spells CASSPGPGQGASI.

V gene TRBV2 combines with J gene TRBJ1-1; D is uncertain. The CDR3 is made up of 14 amino acids. CDR1 and CDR2 (germline): SNHLY, FYNNEI. Trimming stripped 4 bases from V and 2 bases from J, with 11 bases between. CDR3 loop: CASSGTTGNTEAFF. The CDR3 region has the DNA TGTGCCAGCAGTGGTACAACGGGTAACACTGAAGCTTTCTTT.

As regards this clone: The junction departs from the called germline gene at one end, perhaps through a read error. This chain links TRBV19 with TRBJ2-5, with D perhaps TRBD2 (5 bases). This CDR3 comprises 10 residues. CDR1 and CDR2 from the germline V gene are LNHDA and SQIVND (reference sequence). The CDR3 reads CASGVEAQYF. As DNA, the CDR3 is TGTGCCAGCGGGGTAGAGGCCCAGTACTTC. Using reference TRBV19 and TRBJ2-5 for the parts outside the CDR3, the full variable domain is DGGITQSPKYLFRKEGQNVTLSCEQNLNHDAMYWYRQDPGQGLRLIYYSQIVNDFQKGDIAEGYSVSREKKESFPLTVTSAQKNPTAFYLCASGVEAQYFGPGTRLLVL.

This chain joins TRBV7-3 and TRBJ2-1, with 7 nucleotides matching TRBD2. Losses at the gene ends were 5 bases for V and 7 bases for J; bases not matched to a gene: 14. From germline, CDR1 is SGHTA and CDR2 FQGTGA. CDR3 length: 16 amino acids. CDR3: CASSLDRTRLSNEQFF. As DNA, the CDR3 is TGTGCCAGCAGCCTCGACCGGACTAGATTGTCGAATGAGCAGTTCTTC. Full variable domain (missing parts from reference TRBV7-3 and TRBJ2-1): GAGVSQTPSNKVTEKGKYVELRCDPISGHTALYWYRQSLGQGPEFLIYFQGTGAADDSGLPNDRFFAVRPEGSVSTLKIQRTERGDSAVYLCASSLDRTRLSNEQFFGPGTRLTVL.

This clone was recorded once. This CDR3 is CAISVMSFGQPQHF. The CDR3 DNA is TGTGCCATCAGTGTAATGAGTTTCGGGCAGCCCCAGCATTTT. V is TRBV10-3 and J is TRBJ1-5; D gene ambiguous. Germline CDR1 ENHRY, CDR2 SYGVKD. The germline V and J ends were trimmed by 4 bases and 7 bases, with 14 bases remaining between them. The CDR3 contains 14 residues.

Here the CDR3 DNA reads TGTGCCAGCAGTGAGGGGGTTGGGTCACCCCTCCACTTT. This gives the protein CASSEGVGSPLHF. This chain joins TRBV6-1 and TRBJ1-6; tentative D call: TRBD1 (5 bases). The CDR3 is 13 amino acids. Germline CDR1 reads MNHNS; CDR2 reads SASEGT. V dropped 3 bases and J dropped 10 bases, with 10 bases sitting between them.

The genes are TRBV5-5 and TRBJ2-7, with 9 bases identical to TRBD1. This CDR3 contains 14 residues. CDR1 is SGHKS and CDR2 is YYEKEE in the germline V gene (reference sequence). J lost 2 bases, V lost 5 bases, and 5 bases had no gene match. This chain's CDR3 is CASSPDRGAYEQYF. The CDR3, as DNA: TGTGCCAGCAGTCCGGACAGGGGAGCCTACGAGCAGTACTTC. The variable domain in full, completed from reference TRBV5-5 and TRBJ2-7, reads DAGVTQSPTHLIKTRGQQVTLRCSPISGHKSVSWYQQVLGQGPQFIFQYYEKEERGRGNFPDRFSARQFPNYSSELNVNALLLGDSALYLCASSPDRGAYEQYFGPGTRLTVT.

This clone was seen just once. This sequence joins TRBV4-1 and TRBJ1-1; no reliable D call. The germline gives CDR1 MGHRA, CDR2 YSYEKL. The ends were cut back, 0 bases at V and 0 bases at J, with 14 bases in the middle. The CDR3 totals 17 residues. The CDR3 DNA sequence: TGCGCCAGCAGCCAAGATACGGCGGTGAGAATGAACACTGAAGCTTTCTTT. It encodes CASSQDTAVRMNTEAFF.

V is TRBV10-3 and J is TRBJ1-3; no firm D call. In germline, CDR1 is ENHRY, CDR2 SYGVKD. The V gene lost 8 bases and the J gene lost 4 bases, with 18 bases spanning the gap. This CDR3 comprises 15 residues. The CDR3 nucleotides read TGTGCCATCGGCCAGACTTCTCAGCTCGGAAACACCATATATTTT. Translating it yields CAIGQTSQLGNTIYF.